The 9 T cell receptor beta chains below were found in one sample sequenced in a study of molecular identifiers for immune sequencing clone quantification. TCRdb independently ran MiXCR on the PCR reads; one entry per CDR3 protein. The sample lists hundreds of thousands of distinct CDR3 sequences, about 25% occurring once. Source material: naive CD8+ T cells from blood, with Jurkat cell RNA spiked in. Stated subset: FACS-sorted CD8+CD4-CCR7+CD45RA+ naive T cells. These receptors came from a human donor in good health. Some libraries in this study had Jurkat cell RNA spiked in.

To note about this clonotype: A read error is possible here, since a much larger clone lies one base away. The chain carries TRBV20-1 and TRBJ1-5, with unresolved D. Germline V gene lookup returns CDR1 DFQATT and CDR2 SNEGSKA (reference sequence). This CDR3 has 11 amino acids. The CDR3 DNA follows: TGCGGTGCTAGCGATGGTCAGCCCCAGCATTTT. Protein sequence: CGASDGQPQHF.

A few counts support this clonotype. The chain is built from TRBV7-9 and TRBJ1-1; perhaps TRBD1 as D (6 bases). The CDR3 runs 14 residues. Trimming stripped 0 bases from V and 3 bases from J, with 8 bases between. Germline CDR1 is SEHNR and CDR2 is FQNEAQ (reference sequence). Written as DNA, the CDR3 is TGTGCCAGCAGCTTAGCGGCAGGGGACACTGAAGCTTTCTTT. This sequence encodes CASSLAAGDTEAFF. Supplemented by reference TRBV7-9 and TRBJ1-1, the full variable domain reads DTGVSQNPRHKITKRGQNVTFRCDPISEHNRLYWYRQTLGQGPEFLTYFQNEAQLEKSRLLSDRFSAERPKGSFSTLEIQRTEQGDSAMYLCASSLAAGDTEAFFGQGTRLTVV.

In this sample, this clonotype turned up a few times. The genes are TRBV12-3 or TRBV12-4 and TRBJ2-1; D might be TRBD1 (6 bases). This CDR3 contains 14 residues. Trimming shortened V by 5 bases and J by 6 bases, and 14 bases separated the two germline ends. The CDR3 loop is CASSPSTGINEQFF. CDR3 coding DNA: TGTGCCAGCAGTCCCTCAACAGGGATCAATGAGCAGTTCTTC.

V usage is TRBV27 and J usage is TRBJ1-2; D is unresolved. CDR1 is MNHEY, CDR2 SMNVEV, per germline (reference sequence). The CDR3 runs to 13 residues. The germline V and J ends were trimmed by 4 bases and 2 bases, with 8 bases remaining between them. This CDR3 is CASSSGGNYGYTF. In DNA, the CDR3 is TGTGCCAGCAGTTCAGGAGGGAACTATGGCTACACCTTC.

In this sample, this clonotype turned up a few times. The CDR3 DNA is TGTGCCAGCAGCTTCTCGGTTGGTGGGACAGGGGGTGAAAAACTGTTTTTT. It translates to CASSFSVGGTGGEKLFF. J is TRBJ1-4 and V is TRBV7-9, with 11 bases matching TRBD1. Germline V gene data show CDR1 as SEHNR and CDR2 as FQNEAQ (reference sequence). V was clipped by 3 bases and J by 7 bases; unmatched bases: 10. This CDR3 contains 17 residues.

This clonotype appeared a few times. V and J are TRBV7-2 and TRBJ1-6, with D possibly being TRBD1 (6 bases). The CDR3 loop spans 14 amino acids. CDR1 SGHTA and CDR2 FQGNSA come from the germline V gene. The ends were cut back, 4 bases at V and 7 bases at J, with 11 bases in the middle. The CDR3 reads CASSSPRGNSPLHF. The DNA for the CDR3 is TGTGCCAGCAGCTCTCCCAGGGGCAATTCACCCCTCCACTTT. Complete variable domain (other parts from reference TRBV7-2 and TRBJ1-6): GAGVSQSPSNKVTEKGKDVELRCDPISGHTALYWYRQSLGQGLEFLIYFQGNSAPDKSGLPSDRFSAERTGGSVSTLTIQRTQQEDSAVYLCASSSPRGNSPLHFGNGTRLTVT.

This sequence joins TRBV5-5 and TRBJ2-7; D is tentatively TRBD1 or TRBD2 (6 bases each). CDR1 is SGHKS and CDR2 is YYEKEE in the germline V gene (reference sequence). This CDR3 spans 17 amino acids. Trimming took off 2 bases at V and 1 base at J, with 19 bases between the two ends. DNA of the CDR3: TGTGCCAGCAGCTTCTCTTCCGTACCGGGGGCTTCCTACGAGCAGTACTTC. It codes for CASSFSSVPGASYEQYF.

At least ten counts were recorded for this clonotype. This sequence joins TRBV29-1 and TRBJ2-3; 7 positions agree with TRBD2. The germline gives CDR1 SQVTM, CDR2 ANQGSEA. V lost 5 bases and J lost 5; bases outside the gene matches: 13. This CDR3 has 15 residues. The CDR3 nucleotides read TGCAGCGTTAACGGCAGGGAGGGTGCACAAGATACGCAGTATTTT. Translation: CSVNGREGAQDTQYF.

For this clonotype: Being one base from a much bigger clone, this may be a read error. The chain combines TRBV27 with TRBJ1-2; no firm D call. The CDR3 spans 14 residues. Trimming cost V 7 bases and J 0 bases, with 12 bases left between them. Germline V gene sequence: CDR1 MNHEY, CDR2 SMNVEV (reference sequence). The CDR3 nucleotides read TGTGCCAGCAACTCCATCAGCGCTAACTATGGCTACACCTTC. Protein: CASNSISANYGYTF.